One sample yielded the 28 T cell receptor beta chains listed below, sequenced in a study of shared clonotypes between healthy human individuals. Naive CD8 cells lacked CD45RO and underwent positive selection for CCR7, leaving out terminally differentiated effector memory CD45RA+ cells. Assay used: immunoSEQ multiplex PCR; TCRdb lists only in-frame clones, some missing. The repertoire holds millions of clones, 93% seen once, with about 1.5% in the top ten. Sequencing was carried out using naive CD8+ T cells from PBMCs. Receptor source: a man between 18 and 35 years old in good health. Some clones in this sample may be carry-over from other donors' samples.

The J gene is TRBJ2-3, the V gene TRBV7-2, with 7 bases matching TRBD1. The CDR3 runs to 14 residues. The germline V gene has CDR1 SGHTA and CDR2 FQGNSA. The trim removed 8 bases at V and 4 bases at J, leaving 9 bases unmatched. CDR3 amino acids: CASEDRARPDTQYF. In DNA, the CDR3 is TGTGCCAGCGAAGACAGGGCCAGGCCAGATACGCAGTATTTT. The full variable domain, rest sourced from reference TRBV7-2 and TRBJ2-3, is GAGVSQSPSNKVTEKGKDVELRCDPISGHTALYWYRQSLGQGLEFLIYFQGNSAPDKSGLPSDRFSAERTGGSVSTLTIQRTQQEDSAVYLCASEDRARPDTQYFGPGTRLTVL.

The gene calls are TRBV27 and TRBJ2-1; D gene uncertain. With 2 bases removed from V and 0 bases from J, the gap between germline ends came to 14 bases. The CDR3 is 17 residues long. The germline gives CDR1 MNHEY, CDR2 SMNVEV (reference sequence). CDR3 sequence (DNA): TGTGCCAGCAGTTTAATCGGTTTCCTTAGCTCCTACAATGAGCAGTTCTTC. This codes for CASSLIGFLSSYNEQFF.

The J gene is TRBJ2-3, the V gene TRBV9; unclear D gene. The V end was cut by 0 bases, the J end by 2 bases, with 10 bases between. Germline loops: CDR1 SGDLS, CDR2 YYNGEE. The CDR3 totals 15 residues. CDR3 DNA: TGTGCCAGCAGCGTAGATAGTAGTTACACAGATACGCAGTATTTT. Protein product: CASSVDSSYTDTQYF.

The chain's CDR3 is CASSLAGAGYNEQFF. The CDR3 DNA sequence: TGTGCCAGCAGCTTAGCCGGAGCAGGTTACAATGAGCAGTTCTTC. The rearrangement joins TRBV11-2 to TRBJ2-1, with D hard to call. This CDR3 has 15 residues. V lost 1 base to trimming and J lost 4 bases, with 11 bases between them. Germline lookup yields CDR1 SGHAT and CDR2 FQNNGV.

V is TRBV28 and J is TRBJ2-7; the match to TRBD2 covers 7 bases. The CDR3 consists of 16 residues. Per germline, CDR1 MDHEN and CDR2 SYDVKM. V lost 7 bases to trimming and J lost 4 bases; unmatched junction nucleotides: 16. The CDR3 DNA reads TGTGCCAGCATCTCGGGGGGTAGCGGGCCGATATACGAGCAGTACTTC. Translation: CASISGGSGPIYEQYF. Full variable domain (outside the CDR3, taken from reference TRBV28 and TRBJ2-7): DVKVTQSSRYLVKRTGEKVFLECVQDMDHENMFWYRQDPGLGLRLIYFSYDVKMKEKGDIPEGYSVSREKKERFSLILESASTNQTSMYLCASISGGSGPIYEQYFGPGTRLTVT.

The chain employs TRBV27 and TRBJ2-5; 11 bases fit TRBD2. V was pared by 7 bases and J by 4 bases, with 8 bases of the junction left unmatched. From germline, CDR1 is MNHEY and CDR2 SMNVEV (reference sequence). CDR3 size: 15 residues. As DNA, the CDR3 is TGTGCCAGCACCCATATTGGGACTAGCGGAGAGACCCAGTACTTC. It specifies CASTHIGTSGETQYF.

The chain links TRBV7-9 to TRBJ1-1; TRBD1 might be the D (5 bases). Germline V gene data show CDR1 as SEHNR and CDR2 as FQNEAQ (reference sequence). CDR3 length: 16 residues. V was clipped by 3 bases and J by 4 bases, with 18 bases between them. CDR3 in amino acids: CASSLTALGGGTEAFF. The CDR3 DNA is TGTGCCAGCAGCTTGACCGCCCTGGGGGGGGGCACTGAAGCTTTCTTT.

CDR3 region: CASSLDRGTDTQYF. DNA for the CDR3: TGTGCCAGTAGTCTGGACAGAGGTACAGATACGCAGTATTTT. V gene TRBV19 combines with J gene TRBJ2-3; weak D call: TRBD1 (6 bases). Germline V CDR1 and CDR2: LNHDA, SQIVND (reference sequence). V was trimmed by 5 bases and J by 3 bases, leaving 12 bases between them. The CDR3 covers 14 residues. The entire variable domain, with the rest obtained from reference TRBV19 and TRBJ2-3, is as follows: DGGITQSPKYLFRKEGQNVTLSCEQNLNHDAMYWYRQDPGQGLRLIYYSQIVNDFQKGDIAEGYSVSREKKESFPLTVTSAQKNPTAFYLCASSLDRGTDTQYFGPGTRLTVL.

The chain couples TRBV4-2 to TRBJ1-6; D gene ambiguous. V lost 1 base and J 6 bases, leaving 10 bases between the germline ends. CDR3 length equals 15 residues. The germline V gene has CDR1 LGHNA and CDR2 YNFKEQ. For the CDR3, the DNA is TGTGCCAGCAGCCAAGCCCCTAACCTTAATTCACCCCTCCACTTT. This gives the protein CASSQAPNLNSPLHF.

This rearrangement joins TRBV4-1 to TRBJ2-7; 11 positions agree with TRBD2. The V and J ends lost 0 bases and 7 bases, in that order; junction bases with no gene match: 8. This CDR3 is built from 16 residues. Germline CDR1 is MGHRA and CDR2 is YSYEKL. CDR3: CASSQDPLAGVDEQYF. The CDR3 nucleotides are TGCGCCAGCAGCCAAGATCCACTAGCGGGAGTTGATGAGCAGTACTTC.

V and J are TRBV19 and TRBJ1-2; 7 bases line up with TRBD1. V dropped 5 bases and J dropped 0; count of bases not matched to a gene: 3. Germline CDR1 and CDR2: LNHDA and SQIVND (reference sequence). This CDR3 has 14 residues. In DNA form, the CDR3 reads TGTGCCAGTAGTCCGGACAGGACTAACTATGGCTACACCTTC. Protein sequence: CASSPDRTNYGYTF.

The V gene is TRBV4-2, the J gene TRBJ2-3, with TRBD2 as a possible D gene (5 bases). CDR3 length: 15 residues. V was clipped by 4 bases and J by 4 bases, with 15 bases between them. CDR1 LGHNA and CDR2 YNFKEQ come from the germline V gene. The CDR3 DNA reads TGTGCCAGCAGCCCAATGCTAGCAGAGGCAGATACGCAGTATTTT. Amino acid sequence: CASSPMLAEADTQYF.

The chain couples TRBV7-8 to TRBJ2-7; D not certain. The germline V and J ends were trimmed by 7 bases and 5 bases, with 15 bases remaining between them. The germline gives CDR1 SGHVS, CDR2 FQNEAQ. The CDR3 is 13 amino acids. CDR3 sequence: CASNLLGFHEQYF. The CDR3, as DNA: TGTGCCAGCAACCTCCTGGGGTTCCACGAGCAGTACTTC.

There are a few counts of this clone. This chain joins TRBV7-9 and TRBJ2-1; D ambiguous. V dropped 5 bases and J dropped 8 bases, with 13 bases sitting between them. The germline gives CDR1 SEHNR, CDR2 FQNEAQ (reference sequence). The CDR3 is made up of 13 amino acids. The CDR3 loop reads CASSPTFMDEQFF. CDR3 in DNA: TGTGCCAGCAGCCCGACTTTTATGGATGAGCAGTTCTTC.

The chain employs TRBV5-4 and TRBJ2-5; no definite D call. The V end lost 0 bases, the J end lost 3 bases, and 6 bases lay between the germline ends. Germline V gene lookup returns CDR1 SGHNT and CDR2 YYREEE (reference sequence). This CDR3 has 13 amino acids. The CDR3 here is CASSLDQEETQYF. CDR3 nucleotide sequence: TGTGCCAGCAGCTTGGACCAGGAAGAGACCCAGTACTTC.

This clone came up once. The chain uses TRBV25-1 and TRBJ2-5; TRBD2 is a possible D gene (6 bases). Near its end, the DNA agrees better with TRBJ2-7, so the J call may be wrong. The CDR3 spans 12 residues. Germline V gives CDR1 MGHDK, CDR2 SYGVNS. In nucleotides, the CDR3 is TGTGCCAGCATGGGACTCACGGGCGAGCAGTACTTC. This gives the protein CASMGLTGEQYF.

To note about this clone: Other DNA sequences within the sample encode an identical CDR3. The chain links TRBV19 to TRBJ2-7; maybe TRBD1 (5 bases). The V gene's germline CDR1 is LNHDA and CDR2 SQIVND (reference sequence). V shed 3 bases and J shed 2 bases, with 11 bases lying between them. The CDR3 is 14 amino acids. CDR3 amino acids: CASSIRQGTYEQYF. CDR3 coding DNA: TGTGCCAGTAGTATTCGGCAGGGTACCTACGAGCAGTACTTC.

V gene TRBV28 combines with J gene TRBJ1-3; D unclear. This CDR3 has 14 amino acids. With 2 bases removed from V and 3 bases from J, the gap between germline ends came to 8 bases. Per the germline V gene, CDR1 is MDHEN and CDR2 is SYDVKM. Here the CDR3 reads CASSLIGNGNTIYF. In nucleotides, the CDR3 is TGTGCCAGCAGTTTAATAGGGAATGGAAACACCATATATTTT.

This clone showed up just a few times. Other DNA sequences in this sample translate to the same CDR3. Here the CDR3 DNA reads TGTGCCAGCAGCTTAGGGCCGAGCTACGAGCAGTACTTC. Translating gives CASSLGPSYEQYF. V is TRBV7-9 and J is TRBJ2-7; D gene ambiguous. The CDR3 extends over 13 amino acids. Trimming pared 1 base from V and 3 bases from J, leaving 7 bases between. The germline V gene encodes CDR1 SEHNR and CDR2 FQNEAQ (reference sequence).

The chain combines TRBV7-8 with TRBJ1-2; 10 nucleotides agree with TRBD1. The CDR3 totals 15 residues. With 5 bases clipped from V and 4 bases from J, the junction kept 7 bases outside the gene matches. Per germline, CDR1 SGHVS and CDR2 FQNEAQ. The chain's CDR3 is CASSPRQGAFYGYTF. The CDR3, as DNA: TGTGCCAGCAGCCCGAGACAGGGGGCATTCTATGGCTACACCTTC.

This sequence joins TRBV7-9 and TRBJ2-1; 8 nucleotides match TRBD1. Germline lookup yields CDR1 SEHNR and CDR2 FQNEAQ (reference sequence). The CDR3 runs 17 residues. The trim removed 1 base at V and 0 bases at J, leaving 5 bases unmatched. CDR3: CASSLVRGTGSYNEQFF. The CDR3 region has the DNA TGTGCCAGCAGCTTAGTACGGGGGACAGGCTCCTACAATGAGCAGTTCTTC.

This clone was recorded once. The chain recombines TRBV30 with TRBJ2-5; TRBD1 aligns across 7 bases. The J call is doubtful: the DNA matches TRBJ2-7 better. The CDR3 spans 12 residues. Germline CDR1 and CDR2: GTSNPN and SVGIG (reference sequence). The CDR3 nucleotides read TGTGCCTGGGAGGGGGCCTTATACGAGCAGTACTTC. Its translation: CAWEGALYEQYF.

V usage is TRBV7-9 and J usage is TRBJ2-5; D is ambiguous. The CDR3 runs 14 residues. Trimming removed 0 bases from V and 4 bases from J, with 9 bases in between. Germline assignment: CDR1 SEHNR and CDR2 FQNEAQ (reference sequence). The CDR3 protein is CASSLAARTETQYF. The CDR3 coding sequence is TGTGCCAGCAGCTTAGCCGCCCGTACAGAGACCCAGTACTTC. Full variable domain (outside the CDR3, taken from reference TRBV7-9 and TRBJ2-5): DTGVSQNPRHKITKRGQNVTFRCDPISEHNRLYWYRQTLGQGPEFLTYFQNEAQLEKSRLLSDRFSAERPKGSFSTLEIQRTEQGDSAMYLCASSLAARTETQYFGPGTRLLVL.

The V and J genes are TRBV4-3 and TRBJ2-7; 7 nucleotides align to TRBD2. With 4 bases clipped from V and 3 bases from J, the junction kept 9 bases outside the gene matches. Germline values: CDR1 LGHNA, CDR2 YSLEER. The CDR3 consists of 15 residues. Here the CDR3 DNA reads TGCGCCAGCAGCCCCCGGGCTAGCGGAAGCTACGAGCAGTACTTC. This sequence encodes CASSPRASGSYEQYF.

V usage is TRBV7-6 and J usage is TRBJ2-5; D could derive from TRBD1 or TRBD2 (5 bases each). This CDR3 is built from 14 residues. Germline V gene sequence: CDR1 SGHVS, CDR2 FNYEAQ. V lost 9 bases, J lost 9 bases, and 23 bases lay in between. The CDR3 spells CASDPGTANLAQYF. CDR3 sequence (DNA): TGTGCCAGTGACCCGGGGACCGCGAATTTGGCCCAGTACTTC. The full variable domain, rest sourced from reference TRBV7-6 and TRBJ2-5, is GAGVSQSPRYKVTKRGQDVALRCDPISGHVSLYWYRQALGQGPEFLTYFNYEAQQDKSGLPNDRFSAERPEGSISTLTIQRTEQRDSAMYRCASDPGTANLAQYFGPGTRLLVL.

CDR3 residues: CASSLGGISNQPQHF. The CDR3 nucleotides are TGTGCCAGTAGCCTTGGGGGGATTAGCAATCAGCCCCAGCATTTT. This chain uses TRBV19 with TRBJ1-5; TRBD1 is a possible D gene (5 bases). The CDR3 length is 15 residues. CDR1 is LNHDA, CDR2 SQIVND, per germline (reference sequence). The V end was cut by 6 bases, the J end by 0 bases, with 12 bases between.

The chain joins TRBV15 to TRBJ2-1; no clear D gene. This CDR3 is built from 16 residues. Germline V CDR1 and CDR2: LNHNV, YYDKDF (reference sequence). Trimming took 1 base from V and 4 from J, leaving 14 bases between them. The CDR3 coding sequence is TGTGCCACCAGCAGAGCCCTTATGGCCCCATACAATGAGCAGTTCTTC. The encoded protein is CATSRALMAPYNEQFF.

The CDR3 region is CASSLLRANIYTGELFF. CDR3 coding DNA: TGTGCCAGCAGCTTATTGAGAGCGAACATATACACCGGGGAGCTGTTTTTT. V gene TRBV11-1 combines with J gene TRBJ2-2; D call uncertain. V lost 2 bases, J lost 3 bases, and 16 bases lay in between. Germline lookup yields CDR1 SGHAT and CDR2 FQDESV (reference sequence). CDR3 length: 17 amino acids.